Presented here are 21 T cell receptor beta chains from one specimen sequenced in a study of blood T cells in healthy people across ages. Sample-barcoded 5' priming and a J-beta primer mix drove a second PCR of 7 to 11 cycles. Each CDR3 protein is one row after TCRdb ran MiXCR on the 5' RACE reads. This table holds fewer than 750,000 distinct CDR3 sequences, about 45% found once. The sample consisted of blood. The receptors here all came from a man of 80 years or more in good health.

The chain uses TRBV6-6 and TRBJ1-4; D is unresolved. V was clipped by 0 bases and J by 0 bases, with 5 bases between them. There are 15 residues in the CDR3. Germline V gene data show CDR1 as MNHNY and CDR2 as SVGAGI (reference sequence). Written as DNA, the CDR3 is TGTGCCAGCAGTTACTCCCCGACAACTAATGAAAAACTGTTTTTT. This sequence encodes CASSYSPTTNEKLFF.

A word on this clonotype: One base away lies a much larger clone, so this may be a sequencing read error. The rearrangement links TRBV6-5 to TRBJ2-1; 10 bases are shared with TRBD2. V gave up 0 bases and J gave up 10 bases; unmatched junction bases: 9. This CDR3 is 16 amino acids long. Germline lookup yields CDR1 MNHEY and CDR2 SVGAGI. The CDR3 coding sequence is TGTGCCAGCAGTTACTCGATTAGCGGGGGGTCCTACGAGCAGTTCTTC. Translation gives CASSYSISGGSYEQFF.

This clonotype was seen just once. CDR3 region: CASSSAGSEQYF. The CDR3 nucleotides read TGTGCCAGCAGCTCCGCGGGTAGCGAGCAGTACTTC. This sequence joins TRBV7-2 and TRBJ2-7; possible D gene TRBD2, 5 bases. Trimming took 4 bases from V and 6 from J, leaving 10 bases between them. This CDR3 is built from 12 residues. Germline lookup yields CDR1 SGHTA and CDR2 FQGNSA.

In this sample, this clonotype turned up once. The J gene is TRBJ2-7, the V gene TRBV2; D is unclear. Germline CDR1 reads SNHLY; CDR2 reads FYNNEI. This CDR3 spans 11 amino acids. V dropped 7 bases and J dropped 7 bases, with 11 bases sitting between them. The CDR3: CASTGHNEQYF. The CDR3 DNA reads TGTGCCAGCACGGGCCACAATGAGCAGTACTTC.

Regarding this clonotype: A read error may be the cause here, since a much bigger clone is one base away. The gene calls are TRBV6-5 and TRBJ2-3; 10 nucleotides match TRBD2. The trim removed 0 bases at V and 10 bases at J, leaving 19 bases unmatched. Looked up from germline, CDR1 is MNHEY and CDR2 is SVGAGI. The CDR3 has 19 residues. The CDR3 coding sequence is TGTGCCAGCAGTTACTCGAGTAGGCTAGCGGGAGCCGGTTGGGATGCGCAGTATTTT. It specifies CASSYSSRLAGAGWDAQYF.

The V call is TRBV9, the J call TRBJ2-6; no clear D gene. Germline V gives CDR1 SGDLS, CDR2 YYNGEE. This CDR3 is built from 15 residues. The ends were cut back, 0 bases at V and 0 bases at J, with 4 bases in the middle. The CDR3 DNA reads TGTGCCAGCAGCGTAGAACCCTCTGGGGCCAACGTCCTGACTTTC. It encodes CASSVEPSGANVLTF.

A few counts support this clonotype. The CDR3 reads CASSQDLPEDRVGEEKLFF. CDR3 bases: TGCGCCAGCAGCCAAGATCTCCCAGAAGACAGGGTGGGGGAGGAAAAACTGTTTTTT. The rearrangement links TRBV4-1 to TRBJ1-4; 7 nucleotides agree with TRBD1. V was pared by 0 bases and J by 8 bases, with 18 bases of the junction left unmatched. Germline loops: CDR1 MGHRA, CDR2 YSYEKL. The CDR3 totals 19 residues.

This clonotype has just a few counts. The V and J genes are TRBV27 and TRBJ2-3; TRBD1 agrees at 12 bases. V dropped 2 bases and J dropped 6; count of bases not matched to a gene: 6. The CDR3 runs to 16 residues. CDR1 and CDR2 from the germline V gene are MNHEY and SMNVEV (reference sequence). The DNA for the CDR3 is TGTGCCAGCAGTTTAAGGGACAGGGGGCCAGGCGATACGCAGTATTTT. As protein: CASSLRDRGPGDTQYF.

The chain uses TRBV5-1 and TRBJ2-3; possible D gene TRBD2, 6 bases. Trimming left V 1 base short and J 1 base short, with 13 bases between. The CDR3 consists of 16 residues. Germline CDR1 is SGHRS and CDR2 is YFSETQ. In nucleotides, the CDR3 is TGCGCCAGCAGCTTGATGCGGGGCGGGGGCACAGATACGCAGTATTTT. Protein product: CASSLMRGGGTDTQYF.

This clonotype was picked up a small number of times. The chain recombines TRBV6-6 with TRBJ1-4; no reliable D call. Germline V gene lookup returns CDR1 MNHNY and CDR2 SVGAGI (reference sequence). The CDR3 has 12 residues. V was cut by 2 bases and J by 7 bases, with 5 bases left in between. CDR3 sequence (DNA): TGTGCCAGCAGTTACGAGGGTGAAAAACTGTTTTTT. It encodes CASSYEGEKLFF.

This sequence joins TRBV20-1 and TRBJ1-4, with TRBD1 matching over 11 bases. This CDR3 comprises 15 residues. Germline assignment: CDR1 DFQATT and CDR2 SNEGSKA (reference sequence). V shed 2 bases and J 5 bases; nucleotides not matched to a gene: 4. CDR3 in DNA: TGCAGTGCTAGATTACGGGACAGGGGGAATGAAAAACTGTTTTTT. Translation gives CSARLRDRGNEKLFF.

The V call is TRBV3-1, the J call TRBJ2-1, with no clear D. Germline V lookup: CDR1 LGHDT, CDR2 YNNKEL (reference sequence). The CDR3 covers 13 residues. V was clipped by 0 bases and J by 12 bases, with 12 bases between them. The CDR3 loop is CASSQEASWGQFF. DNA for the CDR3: TGTGCCAGCAGCCAAGAAGCTAGTTGGGGGCAGTTCTTC.

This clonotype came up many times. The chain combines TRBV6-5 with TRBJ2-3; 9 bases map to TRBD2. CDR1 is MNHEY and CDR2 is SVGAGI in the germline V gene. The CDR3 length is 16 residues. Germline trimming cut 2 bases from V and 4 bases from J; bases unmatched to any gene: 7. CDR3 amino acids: CASSYVAAGGADTQYF. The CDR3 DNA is TGTGCCAGCAGTTACGTCGCAGCGGGAGGCGCAGATACGCAGTATTTT.

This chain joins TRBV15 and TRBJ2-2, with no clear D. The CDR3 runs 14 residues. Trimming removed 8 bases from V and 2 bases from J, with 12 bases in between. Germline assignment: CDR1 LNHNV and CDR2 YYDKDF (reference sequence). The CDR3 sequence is CATPSDGNTGELFF. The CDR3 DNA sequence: TGTGCCACCCCTTCCGACGGAAACACCGGGGAGCTGTTTTTT.

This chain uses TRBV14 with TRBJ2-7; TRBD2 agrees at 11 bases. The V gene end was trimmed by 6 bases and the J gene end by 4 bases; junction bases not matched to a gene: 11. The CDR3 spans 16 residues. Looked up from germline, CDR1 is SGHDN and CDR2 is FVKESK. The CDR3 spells CASRRGPGTSGYEQYF. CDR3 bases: TGTGCCAGCAGACGTGGGCCCGGGACTAGCGGTTACGAGCAGTACTTC.

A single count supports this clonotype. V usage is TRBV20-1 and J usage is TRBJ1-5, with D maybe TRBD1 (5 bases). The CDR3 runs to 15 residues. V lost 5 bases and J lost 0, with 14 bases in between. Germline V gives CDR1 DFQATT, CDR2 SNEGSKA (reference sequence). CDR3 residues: CSAGARADSNQPQHF. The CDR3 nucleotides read TGCAGTGCTGGGGCCAGGGCGGATAGCAATCAGCCCCAGCATTTT.

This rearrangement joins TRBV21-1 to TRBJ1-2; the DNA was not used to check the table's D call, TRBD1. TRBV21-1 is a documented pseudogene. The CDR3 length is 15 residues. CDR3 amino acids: CASSKVQVVNYGYTF. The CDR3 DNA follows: TGTGCCAGCAGCAAAGTACAGGTGGTTAACTATGGCTACACCTTC.

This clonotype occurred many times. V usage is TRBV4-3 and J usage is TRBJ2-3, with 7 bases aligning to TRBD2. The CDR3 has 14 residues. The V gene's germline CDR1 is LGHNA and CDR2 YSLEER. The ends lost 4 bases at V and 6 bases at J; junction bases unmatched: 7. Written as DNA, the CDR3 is TGCGCCAGCAGCCGCGGACCCGGGGGGGATACGCAGTATTTT. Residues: CASSRGPGGDTQYF.

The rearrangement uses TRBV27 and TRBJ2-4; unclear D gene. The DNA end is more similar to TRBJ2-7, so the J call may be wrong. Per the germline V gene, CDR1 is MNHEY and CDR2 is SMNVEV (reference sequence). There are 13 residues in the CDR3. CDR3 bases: TGTGCCAGCAGTTTAGGGATGACCTACGAGCAGTACTTC. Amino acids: CASSLGMTYEQYF.

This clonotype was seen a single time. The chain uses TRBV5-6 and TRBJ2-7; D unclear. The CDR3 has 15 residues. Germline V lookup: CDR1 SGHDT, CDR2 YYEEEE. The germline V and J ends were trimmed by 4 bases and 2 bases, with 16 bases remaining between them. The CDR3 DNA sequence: TGTGCCAGCAGCCGCATCTTGAATTGGGCCTACGAGCAGTACTTC. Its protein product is CASSRILNWAYEQYF.

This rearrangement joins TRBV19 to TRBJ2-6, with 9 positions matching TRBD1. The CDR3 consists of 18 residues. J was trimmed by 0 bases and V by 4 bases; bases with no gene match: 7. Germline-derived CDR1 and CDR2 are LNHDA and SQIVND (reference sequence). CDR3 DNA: TGTGCCAGTAGTACTCGATTGACAGGGGGCTCTGGGGCCAACGTCCTGACTTTC. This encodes CASSTRLTGGSGANVLTF.